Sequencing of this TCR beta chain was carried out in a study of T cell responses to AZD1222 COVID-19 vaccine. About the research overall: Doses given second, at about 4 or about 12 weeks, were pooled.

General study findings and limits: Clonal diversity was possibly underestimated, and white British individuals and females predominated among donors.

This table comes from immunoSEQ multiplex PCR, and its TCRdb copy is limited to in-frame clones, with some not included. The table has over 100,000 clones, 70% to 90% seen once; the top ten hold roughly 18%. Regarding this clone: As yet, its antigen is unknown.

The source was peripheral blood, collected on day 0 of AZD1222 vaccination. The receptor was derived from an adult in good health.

The CDR3 region is CASNRTGSHRSPLHF. The CDR3 DNA follows: TGTGCCAGCAACCGGACCGGGTCTCACCGATCACCCCTCCACTTT. This chain joins TRBV6-4 and TRBJ1-6; unclear D gene. Germline assignment: CDR1 MRHNA and CDR2 SNTAGT. V gave up 7 bases and J gave up 10 bases, with 20 bases separating them. This CDR3 spans 15 amino acids.